This T cell receptor beta chain stems from a study of radiotherapy plus CTLA-4 blockade in lung cancer. Study-wide background: In about 20% of patients, objective responses were seen; around 34% had disease control.

There are 18 residues in the CDR3. The germline gives CDR1 MNHNS, CDR2 SASEGT. Trimming cost V 4 bases and J 1 base; bases outside gene matches: 13. Focal radiation and CTLA-4 blockade (ipilimumab) were tested in chemo-refractory metastatic non-small-cell lung cancer patients. This table comes from immunoSEQ multiplex PCR, and its TCRdb copy is limited to in-frame clones, with some not included. This sample has over 100,000 clones; 70% to 90% occur once, and the top ten carry roughly 6.9%. The sequencing used peripheral blood, collected from a patient treated with radiotherapy plus ipilimumab. The V and J genes are TRBV6-1 and TRBJ1-5; TRBD1 agrees at 7 bases. This TCR was recovered from a human donor with non-small cell lung cancer that progressed on radiotherapy plus ipilimumab. CDR3 sequence (DNA): TGTGCCAGCAGTGGACAGAACAGGGGAGGGGGGAGCAATCAGCCCCAGCATTTT. Amino acids: CASSGQNRGGGSNQPQHF.